This T cell receptor beta chain derives from a study of T cells in Graves' hyperthyroidism and ophthalmopathy. Whole-study context: At initial diagnosis, before any treatment had begun, peripheral blood was obtained.

With regard to this clonotype: Its antigen is still unknown.

The PBMCs were taken from around 9 ml of fresh peripheral blood. The study, taken as a whole, reports: Expanded thyroid clonotypes (above 0.001) were mostly also found in blood. Ophthalmopathy prediction by the model preceded onset by a median about 6.3 months.

TCR beta CDR3 regions were amplified from RNA. A set of HTBI primers served as the primers for a first-round RT-PCR of the TCR CDR3. TCRdb re-analysed the multiplex PCR reads in MiXCR, keeping a single row per CDR3 protein. The sample shows around 600,000 distinct CDR3 sequences, 13% to 15% of them seen only once. The germline CDR1 and CDR2 sequences are PRHDT and FYEKMQ (reference sequence). The CDR3 runs to 15 residues. The germline V and J ends were trimmed by 5 bases and 6 bases, with 17 bases remaining between them. The receptor comes from a woman between 18 and 29 years old with Graves' ophthalmopathy. J is TRBJ1-5 and V is TRBV13, with TRBD1 as a possible D gene (6 bases). Sequenced: blood. CDR3 region: CASSRRGSATQPQHF. For the CDR3, the DNA is TGTGCCAGCAGCCGCAGGGGATCAGCAACTCAGCCCCAGCATTTT. The variable domain in full, completed from reference TRBV13 and TRBJ1-5, reads AAGVIQSPRHLIKEKRETATLKCYPIPRHDTVYWYQQGPGQDPQFLISFYEKMQSDKGSIPDRFSAQQFSDYHSELNMSSLELGDSALYFCASSRRGSATQPQHFGDGTRLSIL.